This T cell receptor beta chain was sequenced for a study of response to subunit inactivated influenza vaccine listed by TCRdb under 2018. Regarding the complete study: The study used deep quantitative T cell receptor repertoire profiling to track responses to a trivalent subunit inactivated influenza vaccine. The paper's findings and limits, for the study overall: The authors proposed that each seasonal influenza vaccination may bring in only a limited number of new T cells.

Libraries were built with RT-PCR. The sequencer was an Illumina HiSeq 2500. TCRdb cleaned the public reads at Q25 with fastp, built clones with MiXCR and kept in-frame beta chains. CDR3 protein sequences are deduplicated, and each keeps its most common genes and DNA. This sample comprises about 700,000 distinct CDR3 sequences, around 13% of them detected only once. 5.5% to 7% of the sample is held by the ten biggest clonotypes. This clonotype appeared a few times. Its antigen is not yet known. No quality values exist for individual bases; no much larger clone is one base distant. The junction shows trimming of 0 bases on V and 3 bases on J, plus 15 bases between the germline ends. The germline V gene supplies CDR1 MNHNS and CDR2 SASEGT. Spanning cysteine to phenylalanine, the CDR3 consists of 17 amino acids. Of the read, only the CDR3 DNA is kept; its 51 bases are in frame from base 1.

This chain is built from TRBV6-1 and TRBJ2-4; no D gene is confidently identified. This sequence originates from a man in his forties or fifties who received an inactivated influenza vaccine. Donor details come from another sample of the same person, matched by shared clones. The sample was PBMCs from blood, taken approximately 15 days before vaccination. The CDR3 region has the sequence CASSEAAFGSHKNIQYF. Read as DNA, the sequence is TGTGCCAGCAGTGAAGCGGCCTTTGGTAGTCACAAAAACATTCAGTACTTC.